This T cell receptor beta chain was identified during a study of T cells after yellow fever vaccination. UMIs were added to TCR cDNA along with a universal primer site when it was made by 5'RACE template switching. TCRdb processed the 5' RACE reads anew with MiXCR; each CDR3 protein has one entry. Of about 630,000 distinct CDR3 sequences listed, 9% to 15% were seen once; the top ten hold 15%. The sample here was PBMCs, taken on the day of the yellow fever booster vaccination. The receptor was derived from a man aged 30 to 39 who received the YFV17D yellow fever vaccine.

The CDR3 is CASSVGGGGTSGWRNEQFF. In DNA form, the CDR3 reads TGTGCCAGCAGCGTAGGAGGGGGGGGGACTAGCGGGTGGAGAAATGAGCAGTTCTTC. This chain links TRBV9 with TRBJ2-1, with 12 bases lining up with TRBD2. The CDR3 spans 19 residues. J lost 7 bases, V lost 0 bases, and 14 bases had no gene match. Germline assignment: CDR1 SGDLS and CDR2 YYNGEE. Complete variable domain (other parts from reference TRBV9 and TRBJ2-1): DSGVTQTPKHLITATGQRVTLRCSPRSGDLSVYWYQQSLDQGLQFLIQYYNGEERAKGNILERFSAQQFPDLHSELNLSSLELGDSALYFCASSVGGGGTSGWRNEQFFGPGTRLTVL.